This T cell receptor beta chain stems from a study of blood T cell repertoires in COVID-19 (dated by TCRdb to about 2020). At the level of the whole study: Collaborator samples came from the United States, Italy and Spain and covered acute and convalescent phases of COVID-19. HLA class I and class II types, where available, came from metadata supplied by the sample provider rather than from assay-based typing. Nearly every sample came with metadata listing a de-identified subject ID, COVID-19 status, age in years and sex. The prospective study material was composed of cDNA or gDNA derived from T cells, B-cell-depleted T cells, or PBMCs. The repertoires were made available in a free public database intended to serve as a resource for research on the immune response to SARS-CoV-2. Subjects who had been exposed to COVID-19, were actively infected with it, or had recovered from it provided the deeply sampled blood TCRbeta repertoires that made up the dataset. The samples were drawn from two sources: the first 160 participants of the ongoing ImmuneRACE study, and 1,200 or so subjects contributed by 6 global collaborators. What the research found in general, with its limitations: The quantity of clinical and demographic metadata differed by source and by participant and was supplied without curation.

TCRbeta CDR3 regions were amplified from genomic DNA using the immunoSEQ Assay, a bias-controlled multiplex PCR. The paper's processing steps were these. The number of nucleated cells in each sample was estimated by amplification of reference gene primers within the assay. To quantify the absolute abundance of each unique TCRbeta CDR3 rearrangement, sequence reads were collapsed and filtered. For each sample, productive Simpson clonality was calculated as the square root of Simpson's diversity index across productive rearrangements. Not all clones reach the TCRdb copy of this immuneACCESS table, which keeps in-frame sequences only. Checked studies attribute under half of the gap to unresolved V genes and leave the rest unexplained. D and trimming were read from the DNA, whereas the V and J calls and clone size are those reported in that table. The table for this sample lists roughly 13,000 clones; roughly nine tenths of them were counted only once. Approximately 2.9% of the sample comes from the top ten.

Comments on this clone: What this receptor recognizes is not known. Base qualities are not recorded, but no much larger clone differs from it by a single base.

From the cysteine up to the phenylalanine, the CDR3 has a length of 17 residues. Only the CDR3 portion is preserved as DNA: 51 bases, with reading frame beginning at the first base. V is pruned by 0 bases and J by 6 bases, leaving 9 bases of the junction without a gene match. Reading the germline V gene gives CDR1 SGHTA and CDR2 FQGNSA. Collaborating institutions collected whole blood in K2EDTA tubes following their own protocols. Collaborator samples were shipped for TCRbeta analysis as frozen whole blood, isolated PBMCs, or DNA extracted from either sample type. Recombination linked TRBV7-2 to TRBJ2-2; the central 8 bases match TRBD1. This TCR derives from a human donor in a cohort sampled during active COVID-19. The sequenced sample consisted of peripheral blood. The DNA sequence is TGTGCCAGCAGCTTAGCTCTGTTCAGGGGGCGACCCGGGGAGCTGTTTTTT. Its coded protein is CASSLALFRGRPGELFF.